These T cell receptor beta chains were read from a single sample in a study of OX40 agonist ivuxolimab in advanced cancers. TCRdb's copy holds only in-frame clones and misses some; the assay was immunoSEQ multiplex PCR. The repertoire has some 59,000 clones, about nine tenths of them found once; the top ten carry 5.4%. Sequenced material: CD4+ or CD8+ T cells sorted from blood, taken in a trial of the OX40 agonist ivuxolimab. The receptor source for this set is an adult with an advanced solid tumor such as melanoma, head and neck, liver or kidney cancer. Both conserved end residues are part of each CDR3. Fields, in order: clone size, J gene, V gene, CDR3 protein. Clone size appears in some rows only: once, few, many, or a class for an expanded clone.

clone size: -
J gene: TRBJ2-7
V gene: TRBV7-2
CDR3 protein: CASSPPPGLLEQYF

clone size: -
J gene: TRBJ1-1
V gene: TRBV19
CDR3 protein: CASSIDRIMNTEAFF

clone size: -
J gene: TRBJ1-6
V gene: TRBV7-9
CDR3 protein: CASSAPGQGYNSPLHF

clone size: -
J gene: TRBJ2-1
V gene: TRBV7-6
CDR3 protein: CASSLAYGKSSYNEQFF

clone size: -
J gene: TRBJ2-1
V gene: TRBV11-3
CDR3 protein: CASSRSGRARNEQFF

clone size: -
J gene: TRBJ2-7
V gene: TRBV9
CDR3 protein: CASSVAGTGTNEQYF

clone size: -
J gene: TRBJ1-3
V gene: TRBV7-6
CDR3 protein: CASSLAGGSGNTIYF

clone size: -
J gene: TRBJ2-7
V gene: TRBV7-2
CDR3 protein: CASSPPGLAGGSYEQYF

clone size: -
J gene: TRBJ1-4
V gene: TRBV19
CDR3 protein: CASSMGNYEKLFF

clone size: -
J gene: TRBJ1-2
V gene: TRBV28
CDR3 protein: CASLDRQGANYGYTF

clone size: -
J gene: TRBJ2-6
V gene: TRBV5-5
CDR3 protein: CASSLMVGPSGANVLTF

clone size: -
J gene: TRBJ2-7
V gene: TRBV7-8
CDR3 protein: CASSRGSGGGYEQYF

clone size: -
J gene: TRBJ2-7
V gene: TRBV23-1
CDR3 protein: CASSQSGRRQSYEQYF

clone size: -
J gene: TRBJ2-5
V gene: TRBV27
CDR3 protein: CASSPNSPGAQTQYF

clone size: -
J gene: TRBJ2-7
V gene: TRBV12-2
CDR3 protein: CASSSGTGGEQYF

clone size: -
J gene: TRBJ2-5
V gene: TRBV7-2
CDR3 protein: CASSLGSGGNGETQYF

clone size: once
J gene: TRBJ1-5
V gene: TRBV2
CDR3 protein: CASRGQGDQPQHF

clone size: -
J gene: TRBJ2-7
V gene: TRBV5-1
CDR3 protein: CASSPLGGRIGEQYF

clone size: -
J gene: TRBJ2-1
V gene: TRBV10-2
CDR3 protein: CASNLGTSGSTNEQFF

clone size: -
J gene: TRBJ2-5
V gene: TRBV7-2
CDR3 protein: CASSLSETQYF